This T cell receptor beta chain was profiled in a study of blood T cell repertoires in COVID-19. Study-level information: PBMCs, B-cell-depleted T cells, or T cells were the source of the cDNA or gDNA that made up the material.

Authors' analysis steps: Estimates of nucleated cell counts were drawn from the amplification of reference gene primers. Profiled with immunoSEQ multiplex PCR; TCRdb holds only in-frame clones, not every one. Clonal size and the V and J genes are those of that table, whereas D and trimming came from the DNA. Of tens of thousands of clones in the sample, more than 75% are singletons; the top ten hold 4.8%. There are 14 residues in the CDR3. Germline lookup yields CDR1 SNHLY and CDR2 FYNNEI. V was cut by 6 bases and J by 0 bases, with 11 bases left in between. This chain uses TRBV2 with TRBJ1-1; the D is unclear. The receptor comes from a woman of 80 years or more with active COVID-19. The source material was peripheral blood. CDR3 in amino acids: CASSYHPVNTEAFF. For the CDR3, the DNA is TGTGCCAGCAGCTACCATCCGGTGAACACTGAAGCTTTCTTT.